The 29 T cell receptor beta chains listed next were all sequenced from one sample in a study of blood T cell repertoires in COVID-19. Profiled with immunoSEQ multiplex PCR; TCRdb holds only in-frame clones, not every one. In the table there are about 240,000 clones, approximately 90% of which are singletons. The specimen sequenced was PBMCs or T cells enriched from blood (not recorded which). These receptors came from a woman aged 25-40 years who had recovered from COVID-19.

The V call is TRBV28, the J call TRBJ1-5; 7 nucleotides align to TRBD1. The CDR3 spans 16 residues. Germline V gene sequence: CDR1 MDHEN, CDR2 SYDVKM. The V and J ends lost 3 bases and 0 bases, in that order; junction bases with no gene match: 5. CDR3 coding DNA: TGTGCCAGCAGTTTGGGACAGCCTTATAGCAATCAGCCCCAGCATTTT. This sequence encodes CASSLGQPYSNQPQHF.

In its sample, this clone was seen once. J is TRBJ1-5 and V is TRBV24-1, with 10 bases lining up with TRBD1. This CDR3 is built from 16 residues. Germline V gene lookup returns CDR1 KGHDR and CDR2 SFDVKD. J was trimmed by 1 base and V by 2 bases; bases with no gene match: 1. The CDR3 DNA reads TGTGCCACCAGTGATTCGGACAGGGGGAGCAATCAGCCCCAGCATTTT. This gives the protein CATSDSDRGSNQPQHF.

This chain joins TRBV4-3 and TRBJ1-5; possible D gene TRBD1, 5 bases. CDR1 LGHNA and CDR2 YSLEER come from the germline V gene. The CDR3 runs to 15 residues. V lost 0 bases and J lost 5, with 11 bases in between. CDR3 bases: TGCGCCAGCAGCCAAGATCATCAGGGCCATCAGCCCCAGCATTTT. Translating gives CASSQDHQGHQPQHF.

V is TRBV18 and J is TRBJ1-6; 7 bases agree with TRBD1. V trimming: 3 bases; J trimming: 1 base; junction bases outside the gene matches: 9. The CDR3 consists of 18 residues. Germline V gene sequence: CDR1 KGHSH, CDR2 LQKENI. CDR3 sequence: CASSPYRGGESYNSPLHF. The CDR3 DNA sequence: TGTGCCAGCTCACCCTATAGAGGGGGCGAATCCTATAATTCACCCCTCCACTTT.

This sequence joins TRBV5-1 and TRBJ2-7; the match to TRBD1 covers 8 bases. Germline V gene sequence: CDR1 SGHRS, CDR2 YFSETQ. V gave up 0 bases and J gave up 3 bases; unmatched junction bases: 5. The CDR3 is 15 residues long. This CDR3 is CASSLAAGGIYEQYF. As DNA, the CDR3 is TGCGCCAGCAGCTTGGCGGCAGGGGGCATCTACGAGCAGTACTTC. The variable domain in full, with the rest retrieved from reference TRBV5-1 and TRBJ2-7, is KAGVTQTPRYLIKTRGQQVTLSCSPISGHRSVSWYQQTPGQGLQFLFEYFSETQRNKGNFPGRFSGRQFSNSRSEMNVSTLELGDSALYLCASSLAAGGIYEQYFGPGTRLTVT.

The CDR3 DNA reads as TGCAGCGTTGAAGAACAATCGACCTACGAGCAGTACTTC. It translates to CSVEEQSTYEQYF. The chain couples TRBV29-1 to TRBJ2-7; no clear D. CDR1 and CDR2 (germline): SQVTM, ANQGSEA. The CDR3 contains 13 residues. V lost 0 bases and J 2 bases, leaving 8 bases between the germline ends.

A remark on this clone: At the DNA level, this CDR3 is encoded by other sequences in the same sample as well. This chain uses TRBV18 with TRBJ1-1; unclear D gene. This CDR3 has 14 residues. Germline V gives CDR1 KGHSH, CDR2 LQKENI. V was cut by 1 base and J by 1 base, with 7 bases left in between. Here the CDR3 DNA reads TGTGCCAGCTCACCACAGCCGGGGAACACTGAAGCTTTCTTT. Protein: CASSPQPGNTEAFF.

V is TRBV19 and J is TRBJ1-6, with D uncertain. Trimming pared 5 bases from V and 7 bases from J, leaving 21 bases between. This CDR3 region has 17 residues. Germline V CDR1 and CDR2: LNHDA, SQIVND (reference sequence). For the CDR3, the DNA is TGTGCCAGTAGTTCCCTAGGACTGTCGCTCGGAAATTCACCCCTCCACTTT. This gives the protein CASSSLGLSLGNSPLHF.

V and J are TRBV20-1 and TRBJ1-5; the D gene is possibly TRBD1 (5 bases). The germline CDR1 and CDR2 sequences are DFQATT and SNEGSKA (reference sequence). Between the trimmed V and J ends, which lost 3 bases and 5 bases, there was a span of 11 bases. This CDR3 region has 13 residues. For the CDR3, the DNA is TGCAGTGCTAGTCTCCAGGGTGATCAGCCCCAGCATTTT. This encodes CSASLQGDQPQHF.

The rearrangement links TRBV7-9 to TRBJ2-7; 14 positions agree with TRBD2. V lost 5 bases, J lost 2 bases, and 8 bases stayed unmatched. CDR1 and CDR2 (germline): SEHNR, FQNEAQ (reference sequence). The CDR3 extends over 17 amino acids. The DNA for the CDR3 is TGTGCCAGCAGCGCACCTCGGACTAGCGGGGGGACCTACGAGCAGTACTTC. This sequence encodes CASSAPRTSGGTYEQYF.

The chain combines TRBV19 with TRBJ2-7; D is perhaps TRBD2 (5 bases). Germline loops: CDR1 LNHDA, CDR2 SQIVND (reference sequence). With 2 bases removed from V and 5 bases from J, the gap between germline ends came to 13 bases. The CDR3 contains 14 residues. The CDR3 nucleotides read TGTGCCAGTAGTATACGTGGGCTAGCCGACGAGCAGTACTTC. This encodes CASSIRGLADEQYF.

J is TRBJ2-1 and V is TRBV9; D remains unclear. Germline values: CDR1 SGDLS, CDR2 YYNGEE. The CDR3 covers 12 residues. Trimming stripped 4 bases from V and 6 bases from J, with 8 bases between. CDR3 sequence: CASSPPTNEQFF. The CDR3 nucleotides are TGTGCCAGCAGCCCCCCTACCAATGAGCAGTTCTTC.

The chain has TRBV28 and TRBJ1-2, with D maybe TRBD1 (6 bases). Germline assignment: CDR1 MDHEN and CDR2 SYDVKM. The CDR3 is 14 residues long. The V end lost 8 bases, the J end lost 4 bases, and 17 bases lay between the germline ends. The CDR3 DNA reads as TGTGCCAGCTCCGGCCGCGGGGGCATCTATGGCTACACCTTC. This codes for CASSGRGGIYGYTF.

The genes are TRBV7-9 and TRBJ1-2, with 8 bases aligning to TRBD1. The length of the CDR3 is 18 residues. Per germline, CDR1 SEHNR and CDR2 FQNEAQ (reference sequence). V lost 0 bases and J lost 3; bases outside the gene matches: 12. The CDR3 region has the DNA TGTGCCAGCAGCTTAGCGTCGGGCAGGGGGCGAAGGGACTATGGCTACACCTTC. Translated: CASSLASGRGRRDYGYTF. Full variable domain (rest looked up from reference TRBV7-9 and TRBJ1-2): DTGVSQNPRHKITKRGQNVTFRCDPISEHNRLYWYRQTLGQGPEFLTYFQNEAQLEKSRLLSDRFSAERPKGSFSTLEIQRTEQGDSAMYLCASSLASGRGRRDYGYTFGSGTRLTVV.

This clone was found a few times. The chain uses TRBV20-1 and TRBJ1-1; D gene ambiguous. The germline V gene has CDR1 DFQATT and CDR2 SNEGSKA (reference sequence). This CDR3 region has 13 residues. Trimming removed 3 bases from V and 3 bases from J, with 11 bases in between. CDR3 protein: CSASLLADTEAFF. The CDR3 DNA reads TGCAGTGCTAGTTTGTTGGCAGACACTGAAGCTTTCTTT.

V gene TRBV29-1 combines with J gene TRBJ1-1; 7 nucleotides line up with TRBD1. The germline V gene encodes CDR1 SQVTM and CDR2 ANQGSEA. J was trimmed by 1 base and V by 6 bases; bases with no gene match: 11. The CDR3 extends over 15 amino acids. CDR3 sequence (DNA): TGCAGCGTCCCTAACGACAGGGCTGGGAACACTGAAGCTTTCTTT. Protein product: CSVPNDRAGNTEAFF.

J is TRBJ1-2 and V is TRBV29-1; unclear D gene. The V end lost 6 bases, the J end lost 8 bases, and 13 bases lay between the germline ends. CDR1 SQVTM and CDR2 ANQGSEA come from the germline V gene. CDR3 length: 11 residues. The CDR3 DNA sequence: TGCAGCGTAGGAGCGGGAAACGGCTACACCTTC. It encodes CSVGAGNGYTF. The full variable domain, completed using reference TRBV29-1 and TRBJ1-2, is SAVISQKPSRDICQRGTSLTIQCQVDSQVTMMFWYRQQPGQSLTLIATANQGSEATYESGFVIDKFPISRPNLTFSTLTVSNMSPEDSSIYLCSVGAGNGYTFGSGTRLTVV.

This chain uses TRBV28 with TRBJ2-5; 8 bases line up with TRBD2. This CDR3 has 13 amino acids. Trimming cost V 6 bases and J 4 bases; bases outside gene matches: 4. Per the germline V gene, CDR1 is MDHEN and CDR2 is SYDVKM. In DNA, the CDR3 is TGTGCCAGCAGGGGCGGGGGGCGAGAGACCCAGTACTTC. Its protein is CASRGGGRETQYF.

The rearrangement joins TRBV2 to TRBJ1-4; 8 nucleotides line up with TRBD1. After removal of 6 bases from V and 5 bases from J, the junction contained 11 bases not matched to a gene. Germline V gene sequence: CDR1 SNHLY, CDR2 FYNNEI. This CDR3 has 16 amino acids. The CDR3 loop is CASSLLNDRGNEKLFF. CDR3 DNA: TGTGCCAGCAGCCTATTAAATGACAGGGGCAATGAAAAACTGTTTTTT.

The rearrangement uses TRBV18 and TRBJ1-1; TRBD1 might be the D (5 bases). The CDR3 runs 16 residues. The germline V and J ends were trimmed by 0 bases and 4 bases, with 15 bases remaining between them. The germline CDR1 and CDR2 sequences are KGHSH and LQKENI. The DNA of the CDR3 is TGTGCCAGCTCACCACCCGTTCGGGGGATGGGCACTGAAGCTTTCTTT. It encodes CASSPPVRGMGTEAFF.

The chain uses TRBV7-9 and TRBJ1-1; D is possibly TRBD1 (5 bases). This CDR3 is built from 14 residues. Trimming shortened V by 0 bases and J by 4 bases, and 9 bases separated the two germline ends. Germline V gives CDR1 SEHNR, CDR2 FQNEAQ (reference sequence). CDR3 region: CASSLAQGGTEAFF. The CDR3 bases are TGTGCCAGCAGCTTAGCTCAGGGAGGCACTGAAGCTTTCTTT.

CDR3 nucleotides: TGCGCCAGCAGCTTGGGGGGACAGGGGGATCAGCCCCAGCATTTT. Translating gives CASSLGGQGDQPQHF. The genes are TRBV5-1 and TRBJ1-5; 11 bases match TRBD1. With 0 bases clipped from V and 5 bases from J, the junction kept 1 base outside the gene matches. Germline V gene sequence: CDR1 SGHRS, CDR2 YFSETQ. This CDR3 comprises 15 residues.

The gene calls are TRBV21-1 and TRBJ2-1; TRBD2 is the table's D call and was not checked against the DNA. TRBV21-1 is classified as a pseudogene. The CDR3 has 16 amino acids. This CDR3 reads CASSKAPLSSYNEQFF. DNA of the CDR3: TGTGCCAGCAGCAAAGCGCCTCTTAGCTCCTACAATGAGCAGTTCTTC.

This clone has at least ten counts. V is TRBV11-2 and J is TRBJ1-3; weak D call: TRBD1 (5 bases). Trimming pared 5 bases from V and 2 bases from J, leaving 13 bases between. Germline V gene sequence: CDR1 SGHAT, CDR2 FQNNGV. This CDR3 comprises 15 residues. Here the CDR3 reads CASSPDSLAGNTIYF. CDR3 sequence (DNA): TGTGCCAGCAGCCCAGACAGTCTCGCTGGAAACACCATATATTTT.

The chain combines TRBV11-2 with TRBJ2-1; tentatively, D is TRBD1 (6 bases). This CDR3 has 15 residues. The germline V gene has CDR1 SGHAT and CDR2 FQNNGV. V was cut by 4 bases and J by 6 bases, with 16 bases left in between. The CDR3 region has the DNA TGTGCCAGCAGCTCCCGGGCCGCCAGGGGCAATGAGCAGTTCTTC. Protein sequence: CASSSRAARGNEQFF.

The rearrangement joins TRBV11-2 to TRBJ2-5, with D unclear. CDR3 length: 15 amino acids. V lost 2 bases, J lost 2 bases, and 12 bases lay in between. From germline, CDR1 is SGHAT and CDR2 FQNNGV. DNA for the CDR3: TGTGCCAGCAGCTTAATACGAGCCTTTCAAGAGACCCAGTACTTC. Its protein is CASSLIRAFQETQYF.

The gene calls are TRBV7-6 and TRBJ2-6, with 7 positions matching TRBD1. V trimming: 5 bases; J trimming: 5 bases; junction bases outside the gene matches: 9. The CDR3 loop spans 16 amino acids. Germline loops: CDR1 SGHVS, CDR2 FNYEAQ. Written as DNA, the CDR3 is TGTGCCAGCAGCCAACCTGGGACAGCTAGGGCCAACGTCCTGACTTTC. Its translation is CASSQPGTARANVLTF.

The chain has TRBV19 and TRBJ2-5, with TRBD1 as a possible D gene (6 bases). There are 15 residues in the CDR3. V lost 6 bases to trimming and J lost 5 bases, with 19 bases between them. CDR1 and CDR2 (germline): LNHDA, SQIVND (reference sequence). The CDR3 bases are TGTGCCAGTAGCAAGCGGACAGCCCTGCTGGAGACCCAGTACTTC. Amino acid sequence: CASSKRTALLETQYF.

The chain combines TRBV3-1 (or the pseudogene TRBV3-2) with TRBJ2-2; D is ambiguous. Trimming took 0 bases from V and 0 from J, leaving 11 bases between them. This CDR3 region has 17 residues. The germline CDR1 and CDR2 sequences are LGHDT and YNNKEL (reference sequence). The CDR3, as DNA: TGTGCCAGCAGCCAAGATCGCAACTTTCCGAACACCGGGGAGCTGTTTTTT. Translation gives CASSQDRNFPNTGELFF.